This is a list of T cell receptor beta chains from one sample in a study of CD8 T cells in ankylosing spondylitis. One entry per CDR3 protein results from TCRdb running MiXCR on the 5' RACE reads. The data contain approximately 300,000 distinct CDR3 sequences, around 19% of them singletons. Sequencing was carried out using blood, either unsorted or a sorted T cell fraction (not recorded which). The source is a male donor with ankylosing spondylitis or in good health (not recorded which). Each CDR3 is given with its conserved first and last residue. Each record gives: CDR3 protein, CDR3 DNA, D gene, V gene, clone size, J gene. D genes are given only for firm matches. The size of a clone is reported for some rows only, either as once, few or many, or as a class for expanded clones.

CDR3aa: CSVSLGPEAFF
CDR3nt: TGCAGCGTTTCTCTGGGGCCTGAAGCTTTCTTT
d_gene: NA
v_gene: TRBV29-1
abundance: NA
j_gene: TRBJ1-1

CDR3aa: CASSSHGAEQFF
CDR3nt: TGTGCCAGCAGCTCCCACGGTGCAGAGCAGTTCTTC
d_gene: NA
v_gene: TRBV7-8
abundance: once
j_gene: TRBJ2-1

CDR3aa: CGTSDFLGTGSLNEQFF
CDR3nt: TGTGGCACCAGTGATTTCCTCGGGACAGGGTCCCTCAATGAGCAGTTCTTC
d_gene: TRBD1
v_gene: TRBV24-1
abundance: NA
j_gene: TRBJ2-1

CDR3aa: CASSPEGLREQFF
CDR3nt: TGCGCCAGCAGCCCCGAGGGACTCCGGGAGCAGTTCTTC
d_gene: NA
v_gene: TRBV5-1
abundance: NA
j_gene: TRBJ2-1

CDR3aa: CSARDSGEQFF
CDR3nt: TGCAGTGCTAGAGATTCCGGTGAGCAGTTCTTC
d_gene: NA
v_gene: TRBV20-1
abundance: NA
j_gene: TRBJ2-1

CDR3aa: CAISSDIPGGNYNEQFF
CDR3nt: TGTGCCATCAGTTCTGACATACCTGGCGGGAACTACAATGAGCAGTTCTTC
d_gene: NA
v_gene: TRBV10-3
abundance: many
j_gene: TRBJ2-1

CDR3aa: CASSKDRGTFNEQFF
CDR3nt: TGTGCCAGCAGCAAGGACAGGGGGACCTTCAATGAGCAGTTCTTC
d_gene: TRBD1
v_gene: TRBV11-2
abundance: NA
j_gene: TRBJ2-1

CDR3aa: CASRRTVGETQYF
CDR3nt: TGTGCCAGCAGACGGACTGTGGGGGAGACCCAGTACTTC
d_gene: NA
v_gene: TRBV7-2
abundance: few
j_gene: TRBJ2-5

CDR3aa: CASSLDPTDYGYTF
CDR3nt: TGTGCCAGCAGTCTCGATCCGACAGATTATGGCTACACCTTC
d_gene: NA
v_gene: TRBV6-5
abundance: NA
j_gene: TRBJ1-2

CDR3aa: CASSPRGQGVNNEQFF
CDR3nt: TGCGCCAGCAGCCCCCGCGGGCAGGGTGTCAACAATGAGCAGTTCTTC
d_gene: NA
v_gene: TRBV5-1
abundance: few
j_gene: TRBJ2-1

CDR3aa: CASSLAPGNSGANVLTF
CDR3nt: TGCGCCAGCAGCTTGGCCCCAGGGAACTCTGGGGCCAACGTCCTGACTTTC
d_gene: NA
v_gene: TRBV5-1
abundance: few
j_gene: TRBJ2-6

CDR3aa: CASSLGDREGNQPQHF
CDR3nt: TGCGCCAGCAGCTTGGGCGACAGGGAGGGCAATCAGCCCCAGCATTTT
d_gene: TRBD1
v_gene: TRBV5-1
abundance: NA
j_gene: TRBJ1-5

CDR3aa: CASSPPQGAMNTEAFF
CDR3nt: TGTGCCAGCAGCCCTCCACAGGGGGCCATGAACACTGAAGCTTTCTTT
d_gene: TRBD1
v_gene: TRBV7-9
abundance: NA
j_gene: TRBJ1-1

CDR3aa: CASSFPTGLNTEAFF
CDR3nt: TGTGCCAGCAGCTTTCCGACAGGGCTGAACACTGAAGCTTTCTTT
d_gene: TRBD1
v_gene: TRBV7-2
abundance: NA
j_gene: TRBJ1-1

CDR3aa: CASSLTSSQGELFF
CDR3nt: TGTGCCAGCAGCTTGACCAGCAGTCAGGGGGAGCTGTTTTTT
d_gene: NA
v_gene: TRBV5-4
abundance: NA
j_gene: TRBJ2-2

CDR3aa: CASSQVREQFF
CDR3nt: TGTGCCAGCAGCCAAGTCCGCGAGCAGTTCTTC
d_gene: NA
v_gene: TRBV3-1
abundance: NA
j_gene: TRBJ2-1

CDR3aa: CASSFRTDRPETQYF
CDR3nt: TGTGCCAGCAGCTTCAGGACCGACAGACCAGAGACCCAGTACTTC
d_gene: NA
v_gene: TRBV7-6
abundance: few
j_gene: TRBJ2-5

CDR3aa: CATSRGRAGENQPQHF
CDR3nt: TGTGCCACCAGCAGAGGTCGAGCAGGGGAAAATCAGCCCCAGCATTTT
d_gene: NA
v_gene: TRBV15
abundance: NA
j_gene: TRBJ1-5

CDR3aa: CASSPGTQLHYGYTF
CDR3nt: TGTGCCAGCAGTCCCGGGACCCAACTACACTATGGCTACACCTTC
d_gene: NA
v_gene: TRBV28
abundance: NA
j_gene: TRBJ1-2

CDR3aa: CSTRDLSGRPTYNEQFF
CDR3nt: TGCAGTACTAGAGATTTAAGCGGGAGGCCCACCTACAATGAGCAGTTCTTC
d_gene: TRBD2
v_gene: TRBV20-1
abundance: NA
j_gene: TRBJ2-1

CDR3aa: CASSTGLASRQETQYF
CDR3nt: TGCGCCAGCAGCACGGGACTAGCAAGTAGGCAAGAGACCCAGTACTTC
d_gene: TRBD2
v_gene: TRBV5-1
abundance: few
j_gene: TRBJ2-5

CDR3aa: CSGGTSGINEQFF
CDR3nt: TGCAGCGGCGGGACTAGCGGGATCAATGAGCAGTTCTTC
d_gene: TRBD2
v_gene: TRBV29-1
abundance: NA
j_gene: TRBJ2-1

CDR3aa: CASLPTANYGYTF
CDR3nt: TGTGCCAGCTTACCGACAGCCAACTATGGCTACACCTTC
d_gene: NA
v_gene: TRBV28
abundance: few
j_gene: TRBJ1-2

CDR3aa: CASSPGTSGRASYNEQFF
CDR3nt: TGTGCCAGCAGCCCCGGGACTAGCGGGAGGGCCAGCTACAATGAGCAGTTCTTC
d_gene: TRBD2
v_gene: TRBV11-1
abundance: NA
j_gene: TRBJ2-1

CDR3aa: CASSPTRAETQYF
CDR3nt: TGTGCCAGCTCACCAACCCGGGCGGAGACCCAGTACTTC
d_gene: NA
v_gene: TRBV18
abundance: NA
j_gene: TRBJ2-5

CDR3aa: CASSPTVSGANVLTF
CDR3nt: TGTGCCAGCAGTCCGACCGTCTCTGGGGCCAACGTCCTGACTTTC
d_gene: NA
v_gene: TRBV28
abundance: NA
j_gene: TRBJ2-6

CDR3aa: CASSETNRADSQPQHF
CDR3nt: TGTGCCAGCAGTGAAACCAACAGGGCAGACAGTCAGCCCCAGCATTTT
d_gene: NA
v_gene: TRBV2
abundance: NA
j_gene: TRBJ1-5

CDR3aa: CATGVVVGPQHF
CDR3nt: TGTGCCACGGGAGTAGTGGTCGGGCCCCAGCATTTT
d_gene: NA
v_gene: TRBV28
abundance: NA
j_gene: TRBJ1-5

CDR3aa: CASSFALYQETQYF
CDR3nt: TGCGCCAGCAGCTTTGCCTTGTACCAAGAGACCCAGTACTTC
d_gene: NA
v_gene: TRBV5-1
abundance: NA
j_gene: TRBJ2-5

CDR3aa: CASSPDTPNTGELFF
CDR3nt: TGTGCCAGCAGCCCGGACACCCCGAACACCGGGGAGCTGTTTTTT
d_gene: NA
v_gene: TRBV7-3
abundance: NA
j_gene: TRBJ2-2

CDR3aa: CASSRENTQYF
CDR3nt: TGTGCCAGCTCTCGGGAAAATACGCAGTATTTT
d_gene: NA
v_gene: TRBV27
abundance: NA
j_gene: TRBJ2-3

CDR3aa: CSFRATLAKNIQYF
CDR3nt: TGCAGCTTCAGGGCTACACTAGCCAAAAACATTCAGTACTTC
d_gene: NA
v_gene: TRBV29-1
abundance: few
j_gene: TRBJ2-4

CDR3aa: CAIRGTGSTGELFF
CDR3nt: TGTGCCATCAGGGGGACAGGGAGTACCGGGGAGCTGTTTTTT
d_gene: TRBD1
v_gene: TRBV10-3
abundance: few
j_gene: TRBJ2-2

CDR3aa: CSVDAEQYF
CDR3nt: TGCAGCGTTGACGCGGAACAGTACTTC
d_gene: NA
v_gene: TRBV29-1
abundance: many
j_gene: TRBJ2-5

CDR3aa: CASSERIAGEYTDTQYF
CDR3nt: TGCGCCAGCAGTGAGCGAATAGCGGGAGAATACACAGATACGCAGTATTTT
d_gene: TRBD2
v_gene: TRBV10-2
abundance: many
j_gene: TRBJ2-3

CDR3aa: CSAQPEAGGTGGELFF
CDR3nt: TGCAGCGCCCAACCTGAGGCAGGGGGAACGGGCGGGGAGCTGTTTTTT
d_gene: TRBD1
v_gene: TRBV29-1
abundance: NA
j_gene: TRBJ2-2

CDR3aa: CSVGQETQYF
CDR3nt: TGCAGCGTCGGACAAGAGACCCAGTACTTC
d_gene: NA
v_gene: TRBV29-1
abundance: many
j_gene: TRBJ2-5

CDR3aa: CASSLGIVGSQNIQYF
CDR3nt: TGCGCCAGCAGCTTGGGAATAGTGGGGTCGCAAAACATTCAGTACTTC
d_gene: NA
v_gene: TRBV5-1
abundance: NA
j_gene: TRBJ2-4

CDR3aa: CASSQAAGSYNEQFF
CDR3nt: TGTGCCAGCAGCCAGGCGGCGGGGTCCTACAATGAGCAGTTCTTC
d_gene: NA
v_gene: TRBV3-1
abundance: NA
j_gene: TRBJ2-1

CDR3aa: CASSLTGENEQFF
CDR3nt: TGTGCCAGCAGTTTAACCGGGGAGAATGAGCAGTTCTTC
d_gene: NA
v_gene: TRBV12-3/TRBV12-4
abundance: NA
j_gene: TRBJ2-1

CDR3aa: CASSSGTGYEQFF
CDR3nt: TGTGCCAGCAGCTCCGGGACAGGCTATGAGCAGTTCTTC
d_gene: TRBD1
v_gene: TRBV7-2
abundance: few
j_gene: TRBJ2-1

CDR3aa: CSASNRGETSADTQYF
CDR3nt: TGCAGTGCTAGCAATCGGGGGGAGACTAGCGCAGATACGCAGTATTTT
d_gene: TRBD2
v_gene: TRBV20-1
abundance: NA
j_gene: TRBJ2-3